Included here is one T cell receptor beta chain sequence, with context. Its antigen is undetermined. The CDR3 is made up of 14 amino acids. CDR1 and CDR2 (germline): LNHDA, SQIVND (reference sequence). V was pared by 2 bases and J by 3 bases, with 10 bases between. These data are taken from a study of cytomegalovirus exposure and HLA in healthy donors. Overall study findings and caveats: Prediction of most subjects' HLA-A and HLA-B alleles by TCR beta sequences was reportedly accurate. Sequencing likely produced, as an artifact, a cluster of highly shared sequence variants.

PCR was performed using 60 Vbeta and 13 Jbeta primers. Profiling relied on immunoSEQ multiplex PCR, and the TCRdb table lists in-frame clones only, not all of them. The sample lists about 130,000 clones, approximately 87% occurring once. Input material: PBMCs. The V and J genes are TRBV19 and TRBJ2-5; tentative D call: TRBD1 (6 bases). This receptor was identified in a man younger than 35 in good health and CMV-seropositive. CDR3 nucleotides: TGTGCCAGTAGTATACGGGCAGGGGAAGAGACCCAGTACTTC. It encodes CASSIRAGEETQYF.